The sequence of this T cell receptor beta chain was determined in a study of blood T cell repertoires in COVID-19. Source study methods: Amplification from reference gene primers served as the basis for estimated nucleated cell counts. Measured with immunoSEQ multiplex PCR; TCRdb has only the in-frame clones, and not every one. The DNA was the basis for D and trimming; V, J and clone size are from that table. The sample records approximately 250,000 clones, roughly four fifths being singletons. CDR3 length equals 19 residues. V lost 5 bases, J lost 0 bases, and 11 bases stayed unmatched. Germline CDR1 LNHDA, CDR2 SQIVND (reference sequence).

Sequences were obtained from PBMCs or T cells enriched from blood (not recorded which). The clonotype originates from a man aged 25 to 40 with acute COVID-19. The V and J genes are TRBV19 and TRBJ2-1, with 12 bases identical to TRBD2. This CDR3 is CASSLRPSGGGSSYNEQFF. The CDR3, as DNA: TGTGCCAGTAGTCTGCGGCCTAGCGGGGGGGGGAGCTCCTACAATGAGCAGTTCTTC.